The 10 T cell receptor beta chains below all came from one sample that was sequenced in a study of response to subunit inactivated influenza vaccine. Each CDR3 protein gets one entry after TCRdb re-called the RT-PCR reads with MiXCR. Of 250,000 to 350,000 distinct CDR3 sequences in the sample, around 20% were seen once. This specimen was PBMCs from blood, taken approximately 20 months after vaccination. All receptors derive from a man between 50 and 75 years old who received an inactivated influenza vaccine.

There are a few counts of this clonotype. The chain links TRBV10-3 to TRBJ1-1, with D possibly being TRBD1 (6 bases). The CDR3 is 16 amino acids. V lost 2 bases to trimming and J lost 5 bases, with 18 bases between them. The V gene's germline CDR1 is ENHRY and CDR2 SYGVKD. For the CDR3, the DNA is TGTGCCATCAGTGAGCTCCGGGACAAGGGCCCGACTGAAGCTTTCTTT. Translated, it gives CAISELRDKGPTEAFF.

This chain uses TRBV19 with TRBJ2-7; TRBD1 aligns across 9 bases. CDR1 and CDR2 from the germline V gene are LNHDA and SQIVND (reference sequence). The CDR3 is 13 residues long. V shed 4 bases, J shed 3 bases, and the junction held 1 base outside the gene matches. The CDR3 DNA reads as TGTGCCAGTAGTACGACAGGGGGCTACGAGCAGTACTTC. This sequence encodes CASSTTGGYEQYF.

This clonotype has a single count. This chain links TRBV5-5 with TRBJ2-3; D may be TRBD1 (6 bases). The CDR3 is 15 residues long. Trimming removed 4 bases at V and 1 base at J, with 13 bases between. CDR1 is SGHKS and CDR2 is YYEKEE in the germline V gene (reference sequence). This CDR3 reads CASSPRQAGTDTQYF. The CDR3, as DNA: TGTGCCAGCAGCCCCAGACAGGCCGGCACAGATACGCAGTATTTT.

This clonotype has only a few counts. V and J are TRBV15 and TRBJ1-2; D not resolved. The ends were cut back, 0 bases at V and 6 bases at J, with 17 bases in the middle. The CDR3 totals 16 residues. Germline loops: CDR1 LNHNV, CDR2 YYDKDF (reference sequence). The CDR3 nucleotides are TGTGCCACCAGCAGAGATCGAGGCAGCCTTGGGGATGGCTACACCTTC. Translated: CATSRDRGSLGDGYTF.

This clonotype was seen more than once but under ten times. V usage is TRBV7-9 and J usage is TRBJ2-1, with 7 bases matching TRBD1. Germline V gene lookup returns CDR1 SEHNR and CDR2 FQNEAQ (reference sequence). CDR3 length: 16 amino acids. V shed 5 bases and J 5 bases; nucleotides not matched to a gene: 12. The DNA for the CDR3 is TGTGCCAGCAGCCTAACTAGGGGGCGTCCGGACAATGAGCAGTTCTTC. Protein: CASSLTRGRPDNEQFF.

V usage is TRBV20-1 and J usage is TRBJ1-5; no firm D call. CDR1 is DFQATT and CDR2 is SNEGSKA in the germline V gene (reference sequence). This CDR3 is 12 amino acids long. Trimming removed 3 bases from V and 9 bases from J, with 12 bases in between. In DNA, the CDR3 is TGCAGTGCTAGTGGAGGGTTGGGGCCCCAGCATTTT. This codes for CSASGGLGPQHF.

This clonotype was picked up a small number of times. The chain links TRBV7-9 to TRBJ1-4; TRBD1 might be the D (5 bases). The CDR3 sequence is 16 residues long. Trimming cost V 5 bases and J 6 bases, with 19 bases left between them. Germline V gene lookup returns CDR1 SEHNR and CDR2 FQNEAQ (reference sequence). CDR3 nucleotide sequence: TGTGCCAGCAGCCCACGGGAGGCAGGGTCCTATGAAAAACTGTTTTTT. Amino acid sequence: CASSPREAGSYEKLFF.

The J gene is TRBJ2-4, the V gene TRBV7-2; D gene uncertain. The V gene lost 0 bases and the J gene lost 2 bases, with 8 bases spanning the gap. This CDR3 has 15 amino acids. From germline, CDR1 is SGHTA and CDR2 FQGNSA. In DNA form, the CDR3 reads TGTGCCAGCAGCTTAGCGGGGAATACCAAAAACATTCAGTACTTC. It encodes CASSLAGNTKNIQYF.

This clonotype was seen a few times. The chain recombines TRBV20-1 with TRBJ1-2, with D maybe TRBD1 (6 bases). The CDR3 loop spans 16 amino acids. CDR1 DFQATT and CDR2 SNEGSKA come from the germline V gene (reference sequence). Trimming removed 0 bases from V and 6 bases from J, with 20 bases in between. CDR3 region: CSARDGVGAQSHGYTF. Written as DNA, the CDR3 is TGCAGTGCTAGAGATGGAGTGGGGGCCCAAAGCCATGGCTACACCTTC.

The J gene is TRBJ2-3, the V gene TRBV27; maybe TRBD2 (6 bases). Germline V gives CDR1 MNHEY, CDR2 SMNVEV (reference sequence). There are 19 residues in the CDR3. Trimming pared 5 bases from V and 0 bases from J, leaving 24 bases between. The CDR3 DNA follows: TGTGCCAGCAGTCCCCTAGGGGCGGGAAGACTTATGAGCACAGATACGCAGTATTTT. Its translation: CASSPLGAGRLMSTDTQYF.